This T cell receptor beta chain appears in the sequencing data of a study of siplizumab effects on memory and regulatory T cells. CDR1 and CDR2 (germline): SQVTM, ANQGSEA. CDR3 length: 11 residues. Clones were sequenced by immunoSEQ multiplex PCR, and TCRdb holds only the in-frame ones, with some missing. Of roughly 100,000 clones listed, about 93% are singletons. Study-level findings and limits: Memory cells that were CD4+ and unstimulated gave rise to alloreactive sequences, which siplizumab significantly reduced. Unstimulated subsets contained matches for only a minor fraction of alloreactive clones. Naive T cells seemed more diverse than memory cells; they also seemed major alloresponse contributors. Whether the proliferating Tregs (from siplizumab cultures) were suppressive was not confirmed.

This clone was seen a single time. The target antigen is unknown. The junction departs from the called germline gene at one end, perhaps through a read error. This TCR was sampled from a human donor in good health. Sequencing was performed on CD4+ T cells sorted from blood. The V call is TRBV29-1, the J call TRBJ2-1; TRBD1 matches 8 bases. CDR3 DNA: TGCAGCGTAGCTAAACAGGGGGTTCGGCTCTTC. This translates into CSVAKQGVRLF.